The clone carrying this TCR beta chain appeared a single time. These data belong to a study of T cell changes during pregnancy in multiple sclerosis. Only in-frame clones appear in the TCRdb table, and some are missing; sequencing was by immunoSEQ multiplex PCR. The data contain more than 35,000 clones, 85% to 95% of them singletons. Trimming shortened V by 0 bases and J by 4 bases, and 12 bases separated the two germline ends. CDR3 length: 15 amino acids. CDR1 is MNHEY, CDR2 SMNVEV, per germline (reference sequence). This chain links TRBV27 with TRBJ1-2, with unresolved D. The sequence derives from a female donor with multiple sclerosis, enrolled in a pregnancy study. This material consisted of CD8+ T cells from peripheral blood mononuclear cells, taken in the third trimester of pregnancy. This CDR3 is CASSLSSPGGYGYTF. CDR3 nucleotide sequence: TGTGCCAGCAGTTTATCGAGTCCGGGAGGCTATGGCTACACCTTC.